This T cell receptor beta chain was sequenced during a study of OX40 agonist ivuxolimab in advanced cancers. Whole-study results and caveats: The authors did not determine the antigen specificity of the expanded peripheral T cells.

There are 13 residues in the CDR3. Germline assignment: CDR1 SSHAT and CDR2 FNYEAQ (reference sequence). On this clone itself: The target antigen is unknown. A junction end diverges from the germline sequence, so it may reflect a read error.

Assay used: immunoSEQ multiplex PCR; TCRdb lists only in-frame clones, some missing. Among 76,000 or so clones listed, about 82% were seen once. The clonotype originates from an adult with an advanced solid tumor such as melanoma, head and neck, liver or kidney cancer. Sequenced material: CD4+ or CD8+ T cells sorted from blood, taken in a trial of the OX40 agonist ivuxolimab. The V call is TRBV7-7, the J call TRBJ2-1, with D perhaps being TRBD1 or TRBD2 (5 bases each). The CDR3 DNA is TGTGCTAGCAGTACGGGGCCGCGTGGGGAGCAGTTCTTC. This encodes CASSTGPRGEQFF.